These 7 T cell receptor beta chains came from one sample sequenced in a study of regulatory T cells in long-lasting Graves disease. As for time point: newly diagnosed GD, antithyroid drugs for less than 3 months. Making the TCR library involved RNA that had been extracted from PBMCs. Libraries of TCR beta came from iRepertoire HTBI primers plus Arm-PCR of CDR3 regions. One entry per CDR3 protein results from TCRdb running MiXCR on the multiplex PCR reads. In the table there are around 360,000 distinct CDR3 sequences, about a sixth of which are singletons. These records were also assigned to another study, of T cells in Graves' hyperthyroidism and ophthalmopathy.

The input for sequencing was peripheral blood mononuclear cells (PBMCs), taken at new diagnosis, from a patient treated with antithyroid drugs. The receptor set was obtained from a woman between 18 and 29 years old with Graves disease.

This clonotype was observed at least ten times. The V call is TRBV28, the J call TRBJ1-1, with D tentatively TRBD1 (5 bases). The CDR3 length is 15 residues. Trimming took off 4 bases at V and 0 bases at J, with 12 bases between the two ends. Germline CDR1 and CDR2: MDHEN and SYDVKM. This chain's CDR3 is CASSSGGGVNTEAFF. The CDR3 nucleotides read TGTGCCAGCAGTTCTGGGGGAGGGGTGAACACTGAAGCTTTCTTT.

This clonotype was detected ten times or more. The chain is built from TRBV7-9 and TRBJ2-7; 7 bases agree with TRBD2. V shed 1 base, J shed 4 bases, and the junction held 10 bases outside the gene matches. In germline, CDR1 is SEHNR, CDR2 FQNEAQ (reference sequence). The CDR3 extends over 16 amino acids. This chain's CDR3 is CASSLGGSAGEYEQYF. The DNA of the CDR3 is TGTGCCAGCAGCTTAGGTGGCTCGGCGGGGGAATACGAGCAGTACTTC.

This clonotype was recorded a few times. The chain joins TRBV6-1 to TRBJ1-3; tentatively, D is TRBD1 (5 bases). Trimming removed 5 bases from V and 2 bases from J, with 13 bases in between. Looked up from germline, CDR1 is MNHNS and CDR2 is SASEGT. The CDR3 has 15 residues. The CDR3 DNA is TGTGCCAGCAGTCACGTCGGGGGAGCTGGAAACACCATATATTTT. Encoded protein: CASSHVGGAGNTIYF.

CDR3 sequence: CASSQDPAGGGSGNTIYF. The CDR3, as DNA: TGTGCCAGCAGCCAAGATCCTGCAGGGGGTGGCTCTGGAAACACCATATATTTT. This chain connects TRBV4-2 to TRBJ1-3; TRBD1 aligns across 7 bases. J was trimmed by 0 bases and V by 0 bases; bases with no gene match: 8. The CDR3 runs to 18 residues. In germline, CDR1 is LGHNA, CDR2 YNFKEQ.

This clonotype was detected only a few times. The chain recombines TRBV14 with TRBJ1-1; D ambiguous. The CDR3 has 15 residues. Germline assignment: CDR1 SGHDN and CDR2 FVKESK. Trimming pared 0 bases from V and 1 base from J, leaving 9 bases between. The CDR3 loop is CASSQERRENTEAFF. Here the CDR3 DNA reads TGTGCCAGCAGCCAAGAACGACGGGAGAACACTGAAGCTTTCTTT.

This clonotype occurred many times. The rearrangement links TRBV2 to TRBJ2-5; perhaps TRBD1 as D (6 bases). Trimming removed 10 bases at V and 4 bases at J, with 13 bases between. The CDR3 contains 12 residues. Germline values: CDR1 SNHLY, CDR2 FYNNEI. The DNA of the CDR3 is TGTGCCAAAGGACAGTTGGGAGAGACCCAGTACTTC. Protein sequence: CAKGQLGETQYF.

This clonotype has a count of ten or more. The V call is TRBV5-1, the J call TRBJ1-1, with 7 nucleotides matching TRBD1. The CDR3 extends over 13 amino acids. CDR1 SGHRS and CDR2 YFSETQ come from the germline V gene. V gave up 4 bases and J gave up 11 bases; unmatched junction bases: 11. The CDR3 loop is CASSPRVQGGAFF. CDR3 in DNA: TGCGCCAGCAGCCCGCGGGTCCAGGGGGGGGCTTTCTTT. Complete variable domain (other parts from reference TRBV5-1 and TRBJ1-1): KAGVTQTPRYLIKTRGQQVTLSCSPISGHRSVSWYQQTPGQGLQFLFEYFSETQRNKGNFPGRFSGRQFSNSRSEMNVSTLELGDSALYLCASSPRVQGGAFFGQGTRLTVV.